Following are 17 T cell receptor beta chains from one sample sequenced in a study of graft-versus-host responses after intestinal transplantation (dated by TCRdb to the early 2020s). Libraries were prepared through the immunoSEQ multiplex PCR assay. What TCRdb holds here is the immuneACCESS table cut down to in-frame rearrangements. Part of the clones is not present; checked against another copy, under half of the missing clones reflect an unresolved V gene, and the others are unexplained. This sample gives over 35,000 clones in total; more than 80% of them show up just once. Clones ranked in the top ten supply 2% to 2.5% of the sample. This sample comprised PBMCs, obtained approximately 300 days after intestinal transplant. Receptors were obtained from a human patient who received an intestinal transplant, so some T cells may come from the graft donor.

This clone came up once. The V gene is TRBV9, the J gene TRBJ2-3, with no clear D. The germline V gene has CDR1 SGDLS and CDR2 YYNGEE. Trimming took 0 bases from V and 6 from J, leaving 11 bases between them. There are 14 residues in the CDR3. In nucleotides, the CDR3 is TGTGCCAGCAGCGTAGAGGGAACTGTCGATACGCAGTATTTT. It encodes CASSVEGTVDTQYF.

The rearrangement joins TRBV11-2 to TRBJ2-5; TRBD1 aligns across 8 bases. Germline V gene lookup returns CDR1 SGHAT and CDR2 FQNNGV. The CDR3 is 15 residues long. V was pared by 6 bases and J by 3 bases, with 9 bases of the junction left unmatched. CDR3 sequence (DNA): TGTGCCAGCAGACAGTGGGGACAGGCAGAAGAGACCCAGTACTTC. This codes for CASRQWGQAEETQYF.

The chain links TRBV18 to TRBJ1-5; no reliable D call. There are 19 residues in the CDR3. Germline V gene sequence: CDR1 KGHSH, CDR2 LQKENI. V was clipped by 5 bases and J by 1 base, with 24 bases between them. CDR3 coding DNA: TGTGCCAGCTCAATCCGAGGGCAGGTAAAATCGGGGAGCAATCAGCCCCAGCATTTT. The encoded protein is CASSIRGQVKSGSNQPQHF.

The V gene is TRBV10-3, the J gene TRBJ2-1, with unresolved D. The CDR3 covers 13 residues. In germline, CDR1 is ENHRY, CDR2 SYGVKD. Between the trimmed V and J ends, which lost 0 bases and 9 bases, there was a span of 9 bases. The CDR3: CAISESILSEQFF. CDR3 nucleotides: TGTGCCATCAGTGAGTCTATACTCAGTGAGCAGTTCTTC.

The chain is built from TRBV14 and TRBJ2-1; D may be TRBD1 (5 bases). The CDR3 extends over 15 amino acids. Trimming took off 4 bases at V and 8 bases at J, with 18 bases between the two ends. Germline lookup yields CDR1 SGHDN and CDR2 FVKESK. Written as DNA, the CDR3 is TGTGCCAGCAGCCGTGGGGCAGGGCCAACGGATGAGCAGTTCTTC. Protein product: CASSRGAGPTDEQFF.

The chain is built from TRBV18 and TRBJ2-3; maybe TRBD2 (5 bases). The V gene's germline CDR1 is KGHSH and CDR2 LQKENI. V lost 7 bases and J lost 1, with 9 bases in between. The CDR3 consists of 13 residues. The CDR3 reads CASYRDRTDTQYF. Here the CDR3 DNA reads TGTGCCAGCTACCGGGATCGCACAGATACGCAGTATTTT.

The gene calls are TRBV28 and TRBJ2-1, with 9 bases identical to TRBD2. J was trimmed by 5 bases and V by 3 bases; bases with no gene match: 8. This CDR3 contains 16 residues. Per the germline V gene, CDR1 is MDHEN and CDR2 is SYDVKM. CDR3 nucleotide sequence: TGTGCCAGCAGTTTCTTAGCGGGAGCGTCGGACAATGAGCAGTTCTTC. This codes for CASSFLAGASDNEQFF.

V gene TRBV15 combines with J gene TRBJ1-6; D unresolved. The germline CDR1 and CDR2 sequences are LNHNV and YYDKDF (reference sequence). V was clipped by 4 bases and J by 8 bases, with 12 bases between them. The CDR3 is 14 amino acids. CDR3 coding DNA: TGTGCCACCAGCACCGGAGACATAGATTCACCCCTCCACTTT. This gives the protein CATSTGDIDSPLHF.

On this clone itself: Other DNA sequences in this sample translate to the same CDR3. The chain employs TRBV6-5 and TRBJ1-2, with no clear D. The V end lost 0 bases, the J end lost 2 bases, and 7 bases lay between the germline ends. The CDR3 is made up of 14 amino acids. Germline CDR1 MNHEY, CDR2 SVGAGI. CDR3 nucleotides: TGTGCCAGCAGTTACTCGAGCGTGAACTATGGCTACACCTTC. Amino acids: CASSYSSVNYGYTF.

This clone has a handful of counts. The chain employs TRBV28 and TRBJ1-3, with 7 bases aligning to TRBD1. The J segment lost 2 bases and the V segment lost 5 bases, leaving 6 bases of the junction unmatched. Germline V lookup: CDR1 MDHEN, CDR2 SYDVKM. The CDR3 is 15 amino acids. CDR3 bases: TGTGCCAGCAGTCCGCCGGGACAGACTGGAAACACCATATATTTT. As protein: CASSPPGQTGNTIYF.

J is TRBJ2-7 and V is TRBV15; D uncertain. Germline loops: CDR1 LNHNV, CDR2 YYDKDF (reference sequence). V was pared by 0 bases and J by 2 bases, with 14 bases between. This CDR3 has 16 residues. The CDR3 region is CATSREWFYRTYEQYF. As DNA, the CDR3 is TGTGCCACCAGCAGAGAGTGGTTTTACCGGACCTACGAGCAGTACTTC. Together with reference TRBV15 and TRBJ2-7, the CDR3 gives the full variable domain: DAMVIQNPRYQVTQFGKPVTLSCSQTLNHNVMYWYQQKSSQAPKLLFHYYDKDFNNEADTPDNFQSRRPNTSFCFLDIRSPGLGDTAMYLCATSREWFYRTYEQYFGPGTRLTVT.

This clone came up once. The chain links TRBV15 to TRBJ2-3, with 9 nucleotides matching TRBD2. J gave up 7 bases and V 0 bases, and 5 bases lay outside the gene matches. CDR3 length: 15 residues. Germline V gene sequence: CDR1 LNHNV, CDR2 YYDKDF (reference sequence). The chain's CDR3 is CATSRDSSGVNTQYF. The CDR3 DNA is TGTGCCACCAGCAGAGATTCTAGCGGGGTGAATACGCAGTATTTT.

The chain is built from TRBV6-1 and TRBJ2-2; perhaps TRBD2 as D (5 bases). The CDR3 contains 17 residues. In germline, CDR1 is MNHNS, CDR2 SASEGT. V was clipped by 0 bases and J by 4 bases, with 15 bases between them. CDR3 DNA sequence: TGTGCCAGCAGTGAAGCGCTTTGGTCTAGCAGCACCGGGGAGCTGTTTTTT. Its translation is CASSEALWSSSTGELFF.

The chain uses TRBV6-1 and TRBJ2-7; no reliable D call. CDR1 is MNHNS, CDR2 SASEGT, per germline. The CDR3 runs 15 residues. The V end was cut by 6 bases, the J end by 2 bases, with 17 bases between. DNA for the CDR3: TGTGCCAGCAGGTTCCAATTGGGCGGTGCCTACGAGCAGTACTTC. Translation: CASRFQLGGAYEQYF.

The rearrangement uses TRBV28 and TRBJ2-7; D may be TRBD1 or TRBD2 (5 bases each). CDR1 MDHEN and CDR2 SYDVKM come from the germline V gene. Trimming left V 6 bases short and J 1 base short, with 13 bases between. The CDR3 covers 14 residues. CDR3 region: CASRNPGRSYEQYF. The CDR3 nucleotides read TGTGCCAGCAGGAACCCGGGACGGTCCTACGAGCAGTACTTC.

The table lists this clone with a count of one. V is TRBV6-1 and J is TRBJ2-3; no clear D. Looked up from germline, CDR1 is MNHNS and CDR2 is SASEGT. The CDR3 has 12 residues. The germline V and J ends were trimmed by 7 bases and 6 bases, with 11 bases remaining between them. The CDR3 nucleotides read TGTGCCAGCACGGGCCTCGGTGATACGCAGTATTTT. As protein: CASTGLGDTQYF.

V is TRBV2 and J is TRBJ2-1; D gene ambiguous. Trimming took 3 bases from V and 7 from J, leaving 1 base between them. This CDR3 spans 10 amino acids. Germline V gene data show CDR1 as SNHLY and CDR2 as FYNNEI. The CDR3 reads CASSDNEQFF. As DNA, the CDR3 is TGTGCCAGCAGTGATAATGAGCAGTTCTTC.